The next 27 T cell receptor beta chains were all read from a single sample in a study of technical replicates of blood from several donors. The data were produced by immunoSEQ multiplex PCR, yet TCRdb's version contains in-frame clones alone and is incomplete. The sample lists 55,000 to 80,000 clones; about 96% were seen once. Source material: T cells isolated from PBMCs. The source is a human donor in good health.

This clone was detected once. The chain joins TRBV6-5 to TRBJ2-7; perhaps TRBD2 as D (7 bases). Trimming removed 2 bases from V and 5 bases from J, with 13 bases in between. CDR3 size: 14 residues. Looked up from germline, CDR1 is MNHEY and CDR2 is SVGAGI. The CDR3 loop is CASSYKGGLHEQYF. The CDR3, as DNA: TGTGCCAGCAGTTACAAGGGGGGGCTACACGAGCAGTACTTC.

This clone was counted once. Written as DNA, the CDR3 is TGTGCCAGCAGCTCGTCTGGCGGGAGTACAGATACGCAGTATTTT. This encodes CASSSSGGSTDTQYF. The chain employs TRBV7-9 and TRBJ2-3, with 7 bases identical to TRBD2. The V and J ends lost 4 bases and 3 bases, in that order; junction bases with no gene match: 7. The CDR3 is made up of 15 amino acids. CDR1 and CDR2 (germline): SEHNR, FQNEAQ (reference sequence).

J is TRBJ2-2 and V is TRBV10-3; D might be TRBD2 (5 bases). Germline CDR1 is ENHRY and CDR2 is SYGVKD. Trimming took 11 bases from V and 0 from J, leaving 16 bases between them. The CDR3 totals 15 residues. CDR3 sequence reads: CAARRTGTNTGELFF. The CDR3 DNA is TGTGCCGCCCGTAGGACGGGGACGAACACCGGGGAGCTGTTTTTT.

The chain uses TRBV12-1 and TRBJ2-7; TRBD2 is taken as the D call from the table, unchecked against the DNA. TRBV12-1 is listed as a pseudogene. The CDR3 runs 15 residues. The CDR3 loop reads CASSPGGSWMVEQYF. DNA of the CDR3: TGTGCCAGCAGCCCCGGGGGTTCCTGGATGGTCGAGCAGTACTTC.

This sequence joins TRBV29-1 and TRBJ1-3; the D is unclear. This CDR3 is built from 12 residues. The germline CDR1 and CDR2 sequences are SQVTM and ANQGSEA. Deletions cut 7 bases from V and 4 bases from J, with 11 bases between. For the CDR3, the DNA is TGCAGCGGTAGAGGAGACGGAAACACCATATATTTT. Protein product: CSGRGDGNTIYF. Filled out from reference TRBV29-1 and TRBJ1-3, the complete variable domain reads SAVISQKPSRDICQRGTSLTIQCQVDSQVTMMFWYRQQPGQSLTLIATANQGSEATYESGFVIDKFPISRPNLTFSTLTVSNMSPEDSSIYLCSGRGDGNTIYFGEGSWLTVV.

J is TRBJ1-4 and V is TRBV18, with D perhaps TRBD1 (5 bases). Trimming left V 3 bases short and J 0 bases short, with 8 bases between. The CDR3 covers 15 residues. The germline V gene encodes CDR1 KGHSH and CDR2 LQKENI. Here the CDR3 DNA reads TGTGCCAGCTCACCTCGACAGACAACTAATGAAAAACTGTTTTTT. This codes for CASSPRQTTNEKLFF.

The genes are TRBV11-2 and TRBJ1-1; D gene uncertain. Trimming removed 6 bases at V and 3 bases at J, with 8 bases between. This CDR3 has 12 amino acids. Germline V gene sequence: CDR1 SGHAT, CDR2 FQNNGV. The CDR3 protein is CASSLIDTEAFF. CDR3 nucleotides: TGTGCCAGCAGTTTAATCGACACTGAAGCTTTCTTT.

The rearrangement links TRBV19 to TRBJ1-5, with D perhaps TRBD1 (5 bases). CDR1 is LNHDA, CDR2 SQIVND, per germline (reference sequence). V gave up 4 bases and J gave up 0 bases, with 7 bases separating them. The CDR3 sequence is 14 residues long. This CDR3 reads CASSRQNSNQPQHF. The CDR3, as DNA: TGTGCCAGTAGTAGACAGAATAGCAATCAGCCCCAGCATTTT.

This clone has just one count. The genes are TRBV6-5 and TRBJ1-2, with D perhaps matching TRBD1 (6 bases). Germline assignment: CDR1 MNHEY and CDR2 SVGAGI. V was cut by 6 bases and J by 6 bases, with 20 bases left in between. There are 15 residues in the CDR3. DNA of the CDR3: TGTGCCAGCAGAGGACGGAACAACGAGGGGGATGGCTACACCTTC. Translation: CASRGRNNEGDGYTF.

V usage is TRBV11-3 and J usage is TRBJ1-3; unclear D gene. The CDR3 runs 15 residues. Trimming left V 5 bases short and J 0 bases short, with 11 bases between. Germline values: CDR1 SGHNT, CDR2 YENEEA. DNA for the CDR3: TGTGCCAGCAGCCCCTCCCTACTCTCTGGAAACACCATATATTTT. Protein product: CASSPSLLSGNTIYF.

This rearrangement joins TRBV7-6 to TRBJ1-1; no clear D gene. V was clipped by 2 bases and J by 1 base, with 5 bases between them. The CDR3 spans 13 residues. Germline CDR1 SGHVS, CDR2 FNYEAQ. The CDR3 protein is CASSLLGNTEAFF. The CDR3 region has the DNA TGTGCCAGCAGCTTACTCGGGAACACTGAAGCTTTCTTT.

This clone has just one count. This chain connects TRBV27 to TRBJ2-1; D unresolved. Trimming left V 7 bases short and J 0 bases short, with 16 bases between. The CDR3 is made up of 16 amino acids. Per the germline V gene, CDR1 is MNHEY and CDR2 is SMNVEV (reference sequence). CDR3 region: CASTGTSEASYNEQFF. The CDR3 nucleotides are TGTGCCAGCACCGGAACCTCTGAGGCCTCCTACAATGAGCAGTTCTTC.

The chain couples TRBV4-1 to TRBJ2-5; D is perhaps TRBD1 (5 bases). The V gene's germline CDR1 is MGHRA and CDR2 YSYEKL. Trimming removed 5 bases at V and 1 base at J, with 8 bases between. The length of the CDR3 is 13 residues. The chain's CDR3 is CASSSRGQETQYF. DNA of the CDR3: TGCGCCAGCAGCTCAAGGGGCCAAGAGACCCAGTACTTC.

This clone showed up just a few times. The CDR3: CASIKTTVVYEQYF. The CDR3 DNA is TGTGCCAGCATTAAGACGACAGTGGTCTACGAGCAGTACTTC. This rearrangement joins TRBV6-1 to TRBJ2-7, with D tentatively TRBD1 (5 bases). V was trimmed by 7 bases and J by 3 bases, leaving 16 bases between them. This CDR3 comprises 14 residues. Germline CDR1 MNHNS, CDR2 SASEGT.

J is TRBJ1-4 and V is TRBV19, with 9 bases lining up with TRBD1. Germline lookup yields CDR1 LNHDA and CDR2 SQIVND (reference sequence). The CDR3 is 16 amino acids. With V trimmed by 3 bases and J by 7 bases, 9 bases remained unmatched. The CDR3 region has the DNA TGTGCCAGTAGTATCCTGGGACAGGGCCTTACTGAAAAACTGTTTTTT. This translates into CASSILGQGLTEKLFF.

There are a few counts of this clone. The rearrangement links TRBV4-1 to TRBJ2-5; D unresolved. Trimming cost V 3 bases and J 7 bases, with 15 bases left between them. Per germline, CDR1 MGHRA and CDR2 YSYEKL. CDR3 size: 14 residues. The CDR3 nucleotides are TGCGCCAGCAGCCAGGGTCTAACAGACGGGACCCAGTACTTC. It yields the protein CASSQGLTDGTQYF.

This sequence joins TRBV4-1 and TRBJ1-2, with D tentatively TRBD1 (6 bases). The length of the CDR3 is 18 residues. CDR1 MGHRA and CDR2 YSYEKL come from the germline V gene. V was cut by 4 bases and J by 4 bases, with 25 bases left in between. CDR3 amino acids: CASSPGPGQGFRRYGYTF. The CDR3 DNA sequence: TGCGCCAGCAGCCCGGGCCCTGGGCAGGGGTTTCGCCGCTATGGCTACACCTTC.

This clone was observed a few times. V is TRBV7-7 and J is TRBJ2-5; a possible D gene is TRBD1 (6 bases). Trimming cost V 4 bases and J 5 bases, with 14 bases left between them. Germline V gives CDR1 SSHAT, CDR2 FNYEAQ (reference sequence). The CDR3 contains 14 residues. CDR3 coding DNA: TGTGCCAGCAGCTCCCCAGGGGCCGGGGAGACCCAGTACTTC. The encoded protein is CASSSPGAGETQYF.

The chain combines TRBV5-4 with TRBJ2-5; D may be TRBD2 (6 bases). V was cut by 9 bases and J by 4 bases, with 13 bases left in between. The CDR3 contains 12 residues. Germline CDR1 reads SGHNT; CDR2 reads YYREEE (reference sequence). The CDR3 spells CATGLLSETQYF. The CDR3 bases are TGTGCCACGGGACTTCTCTCAGAGACCCAGTACTTC.

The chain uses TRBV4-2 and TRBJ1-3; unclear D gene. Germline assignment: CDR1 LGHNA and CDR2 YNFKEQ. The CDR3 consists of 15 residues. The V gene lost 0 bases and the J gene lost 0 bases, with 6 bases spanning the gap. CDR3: CASSQEAGSGNTIYF. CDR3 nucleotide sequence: TGTGCCAGCAGCCAAGAAGCAGGCTCTGGAAACACCATATATTTT.

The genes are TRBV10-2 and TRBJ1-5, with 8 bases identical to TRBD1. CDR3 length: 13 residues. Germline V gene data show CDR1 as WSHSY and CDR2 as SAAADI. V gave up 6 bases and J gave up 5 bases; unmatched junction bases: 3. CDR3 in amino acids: CASRDRGYQPQHF. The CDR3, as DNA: TGCGCCAGCAGAGACAGGGGATATCAGCCCCAGCATTTT.

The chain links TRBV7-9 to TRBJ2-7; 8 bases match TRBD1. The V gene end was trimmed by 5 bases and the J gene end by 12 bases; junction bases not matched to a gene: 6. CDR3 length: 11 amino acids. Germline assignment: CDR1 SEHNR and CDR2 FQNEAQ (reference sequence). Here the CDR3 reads CASSKTGALYF. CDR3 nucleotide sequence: TGTGCCAGCAGCAAGACAGGGGCGCTGTACTTC.

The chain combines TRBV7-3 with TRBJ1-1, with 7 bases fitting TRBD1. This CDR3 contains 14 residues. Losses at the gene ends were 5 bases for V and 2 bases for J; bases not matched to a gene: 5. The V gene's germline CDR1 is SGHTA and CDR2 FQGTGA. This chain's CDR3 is CASSHGTDNTEAFF. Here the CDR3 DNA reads TGTGCCAGCAGCCATGGGACAGATAACACTGAAGCTTTCTTT.

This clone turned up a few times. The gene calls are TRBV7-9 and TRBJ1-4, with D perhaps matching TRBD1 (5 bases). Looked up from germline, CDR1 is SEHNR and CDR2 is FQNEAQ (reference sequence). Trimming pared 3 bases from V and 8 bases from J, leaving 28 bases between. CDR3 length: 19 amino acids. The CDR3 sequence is CASSFISTVQVKWQEKLFF. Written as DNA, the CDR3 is TGTGCCAGCAGCTTCATATCGACAGTTCAAGTCAAATGGCAGGAAAAACTGTTTTTT.

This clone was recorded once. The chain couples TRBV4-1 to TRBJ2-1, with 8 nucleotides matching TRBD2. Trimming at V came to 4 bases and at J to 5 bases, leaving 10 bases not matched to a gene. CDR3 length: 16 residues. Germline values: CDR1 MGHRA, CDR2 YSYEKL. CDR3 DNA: TGCGCCAGCAGCCGCCTCCTTAGCGGGATAAACAATGAGCAGTTCTTC. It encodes CASSRLLSGINNEQFF.

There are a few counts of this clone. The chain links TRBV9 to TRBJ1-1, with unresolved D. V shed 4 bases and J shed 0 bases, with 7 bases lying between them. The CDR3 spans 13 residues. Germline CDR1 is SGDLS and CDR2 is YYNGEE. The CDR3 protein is CASSPTMNTEAFF. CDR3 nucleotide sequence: TGTGCCAGCAGCCCTACTATGAACACTGAAGCTTTCTTT. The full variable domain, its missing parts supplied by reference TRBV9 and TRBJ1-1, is DSGVTQTPKHLITATGQRVTLRCSPRSGDLSVYWYQQSLDQGLQFLIQYYNGEERAKGNILERFSAQQFPDLHSELNLSSLELGDSALYFCASSPTMNTEAFFGQGTRLTVV.

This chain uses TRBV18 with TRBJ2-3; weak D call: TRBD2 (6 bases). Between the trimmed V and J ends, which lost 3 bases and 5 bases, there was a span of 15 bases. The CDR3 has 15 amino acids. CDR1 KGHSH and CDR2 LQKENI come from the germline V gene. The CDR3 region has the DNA TGTGCCAGCTCACCCGCACTAGCTAGGGGAGATACGCAGTATTTT. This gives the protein CASSPALARGDTQYF.